This T cell receptor (beta chain) was retrieved from a study of low-dose radiotherapy and immunotherapy resistance in tumors. V shed 0 bases and J 2 bases; nucleotides not matched to a gene: 1. The CDR3 covers 16 residues. From germline, CDR1 is MGHRA and CDR2 YSYEKL. The time point here: after trial treatment. Treatment meaning: LDRT plus nivolumab, ipilimumab, low-dose cyclophosphamide and aspirin (RACIN trial). Solid tumors that lacked tumor-infiltrating lymphocytes and were advanced were present in eligible patients. TCR amplification used 20 PCR cycles, a constant-region primer and a V-primer adapter. A single record per CDR3 protein comes from TCRdb applying MiXCR to the reads. The sample consists of approximately 52,000 distinct CDR3 sequences, 33% of them appearing once. This clonotype was seen ten or more times.

The sequence was collected from a male donor with rectosigmoid adenocarcinoma. The sample here was PBMCs, taken after low-dose radiotherapy plus immunotherapy. The chain employs TRBV4-1 and TRBJ2-7, with 13 bases fitting TRBD2. This CDR3 reads CASSQDGTSGTYEQYF. In nucleotides, the CDR3 is TGCGCCAGCAGCCAAGATGGGACTAGCGGGACCTACGAGCAGTACTTC.